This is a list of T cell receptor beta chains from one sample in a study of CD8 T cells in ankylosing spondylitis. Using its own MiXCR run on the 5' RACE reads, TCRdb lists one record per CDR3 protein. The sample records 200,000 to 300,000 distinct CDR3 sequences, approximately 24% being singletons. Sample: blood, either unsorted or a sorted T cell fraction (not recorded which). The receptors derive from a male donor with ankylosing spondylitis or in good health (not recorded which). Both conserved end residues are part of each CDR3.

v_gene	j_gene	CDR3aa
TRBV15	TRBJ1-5	CATSEGGNQPQHF
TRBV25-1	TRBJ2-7	CASSATTGLGSYEQYF
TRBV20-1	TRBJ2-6	CSAGQGGDSGANVLTF
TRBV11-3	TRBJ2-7	CASSKDRDYEQYF
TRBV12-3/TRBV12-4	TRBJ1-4	CASSLGGARLEKLFF
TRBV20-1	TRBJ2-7	CSATKLAGAQEQYF
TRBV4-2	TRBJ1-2	CASSQDQVAARTYGYTF
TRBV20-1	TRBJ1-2	CSAFETGSYGYTF
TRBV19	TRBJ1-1	CASTDPIFGGRTEAFF
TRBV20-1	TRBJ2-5	CSALSRSQETQYF
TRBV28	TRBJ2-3	CASSHGGVQADTQYF
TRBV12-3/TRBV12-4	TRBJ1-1	CASRRWGGNTEAFF
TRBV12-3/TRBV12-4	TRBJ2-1	CASSLRRGGRLNEQFF
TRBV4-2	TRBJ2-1	CASSPGLAGGWSSYNEQFF
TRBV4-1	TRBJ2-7	CASSQDAPGTARDEQYF
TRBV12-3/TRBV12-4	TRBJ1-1	CASSPHRGENTEAFF
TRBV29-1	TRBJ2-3	CSAQRGIGTDTQYF
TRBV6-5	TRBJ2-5	CASSYPGTTEETQYF